This entry describes one T cell receptor beta chain. What it binds is unknown. Germline V CDR1 and CDR2: SGHTA, FQGNSA. Deletions cut 3 bases from V and 6 bases from J, with 11 bases between. This CDR3 has 14 amino acids. Assay: immunoSEQ multiplex PCR; the TCRdb copy retains only in-frame clones and omits some. This table has 100,000 or so clones, 58% appearing once. The sample is drawn from a study of cytotoxic CD8 clonotypes in ibrutinib-treated CLL. Study details: Complete response was seen in 2 patients and partial in some 25; about twelve progressed and around 14 stayed remitted after a median approximately 70 months.

General study findings and limits: Contraction or stability on treatment characterized the public clonotypes, which were uncommon. Sampling of sustained-remission and progressing patients occurred at differing times. Clonality correlated strongly with circulating CD8+ T cells and exceeded age-matched healthy donors at baseline.

The specimen comprised PBMCs, sampled after 24 months of ibrutinib treatment. The source of this sequence is a human donor with chronic lymphocytic leukemia. The gene calls are TRBV7-2 and TRBJ1-4; D ambiguous. In nucleotides, the CDR3 is TGTGCCAGCAGCTTCCGGGGATTCGATGAAAAACTGTTTTTT. Its protein product is CASSFRGFDEKLFF.